The 22 T cell receptor beta chains below come from one sample, sequenced in a study of T cell responses to AZD1222 COVID-19 vaccine. Sequencing was performed with immunoSEQ multiplex PCR; in TCRdb, only in-frame clones are kept and a portion is missing. This table holds some 170,000 clones, roughly 92% found once. Material: peripheral blood, obtained 28 days after the second AZD1222 dose. The source of these receptors is an adult who received the AZD1222 COVID-19 vaccine.

The chain is built from TRBV18 and TRBJ1-3, with D uncertain. CDR1 and CDR2 (germline): KGHSH, LQKENI. Trimming took 5 bases from V and 1 from J, leaving 12 bases between them. The CDR3 is 15 residues long. The CDR3 nucleotides are TGTGCCAGCTCATCATCGCACACGTCTGGAAACACCATATATTTT. It yields the protein CASSSSHTSGNTIYF. Based on the CDR3 plus reference TRBV18 and TRBJ1-3, the full variable domain is NAGVMQNPRHLVRRRGQEARLRCSPMKGHSHVYWYRQLPEEGLKFMVYLQKENIIDESGMPKERFSAEFPKEGPSILRIQQVVRGDSAAYFCASSSSHTSGNTIYFGEGSWLTVV.

The chain carries TRBV10-2 and TRBJ2-7; 9 bases agree with TRBD2. The V and J ends lost 6 bases and 2 bases, in that order; junction bases with no gene match: 8. Germline CDR1 reads WSHSY; CDR2 reads SAAADI. The CDR3 sequence is 15 residues long. The CDR3 DNA is TGCGCCAGCAGGACCCTAGCGGGAACGGCCTACGAGCAGTACTTC. Translated: CASRTLAGTAYEQYF.

The J gene is TRBJ2-7, the V gene TRBV10-3; TRBD1 matches at 7 bases. V gave up 4 bases and J gave up 4 bases; unmatched junction bases: 1. CDR3 length: 12 residues. Per germline, CDR1 ENHRY and CDR2 SYGVKD. Here the CDR3 reads CAISVQGYEQYF. The CDR3 region has the DNA TGTGCCATCAGTGTACAGGGGTACGAGCAGTACTTC.

The rearrangement joins TRBV29-1 to TRBJ1-4; D is unclear. This CDR3 region has 13 residues. Between the trimmed V and J ends, which lost 7 bases and 8 bases, there was a span of 17 bases. Germline lookup yields CDR1 SQVTM and CDR2 ANQGSEA. For the CDR3, the DNA is TGCAGCGCCAGATACCCCCCCCGAGAAAAACTGTTTTTT. This codes for CSARYPPREKLFF. Full variable domain (rest looked up from reference TRBV29-1 and TRBJ1-4): SAVISQKPSRDICQRGTSLTIQCQVDSQVTMMFWYRQQPGQSLTLIATANQGSEATYESGFVIDKFPISRPNLTFSTLTVSNMSPEDSSIYLCSARYPPREKLFFGSGTQLSVL.

This clone appeared a single time. The chain carries TRBV4-3 and TRBJ2-3; no definite D call. CDR3 length equals 17 residues. Germline lookup yields CDR1 LGHNA and CDR2 YSLEER. Trimming pared 1 base from V and 1 base from J, leaving 15 bases between. Here the CDR3 reads CASSQGVKFLGTDTQYF. CDR3 nucleotides: TGCGCCAGCAGCCAAGGGGTTAAATTCTTAGGCACAGATACGCAGTATTTT.

The chain recombines TRBV5-1 with TRBJ2-1; TRBD2 matches 14 bases. This CDR3 comprises 14 residues. V dropped 7 bases and J dropped 9; count of bases not matched to a gene: 6. Germline CDR1 SGHRS, CDR2 YFSETQ. The CDR3 here is CASGGTSGSSEQFF. The CDR3 region has the DNA TGCGCCAGCGGAGGGACTAGCGGGAGTAGTGAGCAGTTCTTC.

The genes are TRBV18 and TRBJ2-5, with 9 bases lining up with TRBD2. The germline gives CDR1 KGHSH, CDR2 LQKENI. This CDR3 has 15 residues. With 4 bases clipped from V and 4 bases from J, the junction kept 7 bases outside the gene matches. CDR3 nucleotides: TGTGCCAGCTCACTCACGAAAGCGGGAGGAGAGACCCAGTACTTC. This codes for CASSLTKAGGETQYF.

This clone was detected once. The chain uses TRBV6-5 and TRBJ1-1; the D is unclear. Germline CDR1 and CDR2: MNHEY and SVGAGI. Trimming took off 5 bases at V and 7 bases at J, with 11 bases between the two ends. The CDR3 runs to 12 residues. The CDR3 sequence: CASSLSSSEAFF. The CDR3, as DNA: TGTGCCAGCAGTCTGAGTTCGAGTGAAGCTTTCTTT.

The chain links TRBV12-3 or TRBV12-4 to TRBJ2-6; the D is unclear. CDR3 size: 12 residues. The V gene lost 6 bases and the J gene lost 3 bases, with 3 bases spanning the gap. The CDR3 DNA sequence: TGTGCCAGCAGGGTTGGGGCCAACGTCCTGACTTTC. It is translated as CASRVGANVLTF.

The chain carries TRBV4-3 and TRBJ2-2; 8 bases align to TRBD1. Germline-derived CDR1 and CDR2 are LGHNA and YSLEER. J lost 3 bases, V lost 2 bases, and 2 bases had no gene match. The CDR3 is 15 amino acids. This chain's CDR3 is CASSQRQGYTGELFF. DNA of the CDR3: TGCGCCAGCAGCCAACGACAGGGGTACACCGGGGAGCTGTTTTTT.

This chain uses TRBV18 with TRBJ2-7, with D unclear. The germline CDR1 and CDR2 sequences are KGHSH and LQKENI. Trimming took off 2 bases at V and 3 bases at J, with 5 bases between the two ends. This CDR3 is built from 12 residues. CDR3 DNA: TGTGCCAGCTCACCAAAAGGCTACGAGCAGTACTTC. It encodes CASSPKGYEQYF.

This chain connects TRBV5-4 to TRBJ2-1; the D gene is possibly TRBD2 (5 bases). Germline CDR1 SGHNT, CDR2 YYREEE (reference sequence). The length of the CDR3 is 14 residues. V shed 3 bases and J shed 6 bases, with 13 bases lying between them. CDR3 sequence (DNA): TGTGCCAGCAGCTACGGGGTGCCCGGCAATGAGCAGTTCTTC. Translating it yields CASSYGVPGNEQFF.

The chain combines TRBV15 with TRBJ1-1; no clear D. Trimming stripped 0 bases from V and 10 bases from J, with 12 bases between. The CDR3 totals 13 residues. Germline V gives CDR1 LNHNV, CDR2 YYDKDF (reference sequence). The CDR3 sequence: CATSRDPGRGAFF. The CDR3 DNA reads as TGTGCCACCAGCAGAGACCCCGGGCGGGGAGCTTTCTTT. The full variable domain, completed using reference TRBV15 and TRBJ1-1, is DAMVIQNPRYQVTQFGKPVTLSCSQTLNHNVMYWYQQKSSQAPKLLFHYYDKDFNNEADTPDNFQSRRPNTSFCFLDIRSPGLGDTAMYLCATSRDPGRGAFFGQGTRLTVV.

The chain couples TRBV27 to TRBJ2-1; maybe TRBD1 (6 bases). The V gene's germline CDR1 is MNHEY and CDR2 SMNVEV (reference sequence). The CDR3 is 15 amino acids. V gave up 5 bases and J gave up 15 bases, with 26 bases separating them. The DNA of the CDR3 is TGTGCCAGCAGTCCAGATACTAGAACAGGGTTTTCCCGGTTCTTC. It specifies CASSPDTRTGFSRFF.

The genes are TRBV7-9 and TRBJ2-3; 7 bases are a match to TRBD1. The V and J ends lost 5 bases and 2 bases, in that order; junction bases with no gene match: 7. CDR1 is SEHNR and CDR2 is FQNEAQ in the germline V gene (reference sequence). The CDR3 sequence is 15 residues long. CDR3 sequence (DNA): TGTGCCAGCAGCCCCCAGACAGGGTCCACAGATACGCAGTATTTT. Protein sequence: CASSPQTGSTDTQYF.

This sequence joins TRBV12-5 and TRBJ1-5; 8 bases are shared with TRBD1. Looked up from germline, CDR1 is LGHNT and CDR2 is FRNRAP. The CDR3 runs 18 residues. V was pared by 0 bases and J by 9 bases, with 16 bases of the junction left unmatched. This CDR3 is CASGLVLTGATLEGPQHF. The CDR3 DNA sequence: TGTGCTAGTGGTTTGGTCTTGACAGGGGCAACTCTGGAAGGGCCCCAGCATTTT.

J is TRBJ2-3 and V is TRBV11-1; 7 bases are a match to TRBD1. The V gene end was trimmed by 1 base and the J gene end by 2 bases; junction bases not matched to a gene: 3. This CDR3 comprises 15 residues. Germline V gene data show CDR1 as SGHAT and CDR2 as FQDESV (reference sequence). CDR3 region: CASSLGGQFTDTQYF. CDR3 in DNA: TGTGCCAGCAGCTTAGGGGGACAGTTCACAGATACGCAGTATTTT.

The rearrangement joins TRBV10-1 to TRBJ2-2; TRBD2 matches at 12 bases. Trimming at V came to 0 bases and at J to 4 bases, leaving 0 bases not matched to a gene. Germline values: CDR1 WNHNN, CDR2 SYGVQD (reference sequence). This CDR3 spans 16 amino acids. The CDR3 here is CASSESTSGGTGELFF. CDR3 nucleotide sequence: TGCGCCAGCAGTGAGTCGACTAGCGGGGGCACCGGGGAGCTGTTTTTT.

The genes are TRBV2 and TRBJ2-7; 9 nucleotides agree with TRBD1. V lost 6 bases and J lost 2; bases outside the gene matches: 8. The length of the CDR3 is 15 residues. In germline, CDR1 is SNHLY, CDR2 FYNNEI. CDR3 coding DNA: TGTGCCAGCAGGGTGGACAGGGGACCTACCTACGAGCAGTACTTC. Protein sequence: CASRVDRGPTYEQYF. Combining the CDR3 with reference TRBV2 and TRBJ2-7 gives the whole variable domain EPEVTQTPSHQVTQMGQEVILRCVPISNHLYFYWYRQILGQKVEFLVSFYNNEISEKSEIFDDQFSVERPDGSNFTLKIRSTKLEDSAMYFCASRVDRGPTYEQYFGPGTRLTVT.

The chain is built from TRBV5-1 and TRBJ1-1; D is undetermined. This CDR3 comprises 13 residues. V was clipped by 4 bases and J by 1 base, with 8 bases between them. CDR1 SGHRS and CDR2 YFSETQ come from the germline V gene. The CDR3 sequence is CASSLTQNTEAFF. The CDR3 nucleotides are TGCGCCAGCAGCCTCACACAGAACACTGAAGCTTTCTTT.

This chain joins TRBV28 and TRBJ1-5, with 11 positions matching TRBD1. The CDR3 length is 17 residues. Germline CDR1 and CDR2: MDHEN and SYDVKM. V was pared by 5 bases and J by 3 bases, with 9 bases of the junction left unmatched. As DNA, the CDR3 is TGTGCCAGCAGTGCCCGGGACAGGGGGGAAAACAATCAGCCCCAGCATTTT. It translates to CASSARDRGENNQPQHF.

V and J are TRBV19 and TRBJ2-1; no clear D. Trimming left V 4 bases short and J 8 bases short, with 9 bases between. The CDR3 loop spans 12 amino acids. Germline loops: CDR1 LNHDA, CDR2 SQIVND (reference sequence). DNA for the CDR3: TGTGCCAGTAGTAAACGGTCTTATGAGCAGTTCTTC. Protein: CASSKRSYEQFF.